This T cell receptor (beta chain) came from a study of cytomegalovirus exposure and HLA in healthy donors. Study-level results: Available immune exposure information covered CMV serostatus only.

The CDR3 is 13 residues long. Germline CDR1 is MDHEN and CDR2 is SYDVKM. Trimming cost V 11 bases and J 5 bases; bases outside gene matches: 8. PCR involved 60 Vbeta and 13 Jbeta primers. This table comes from immunoSEQ multiplex PCR, and its TCRdb copy is limited to in-frame clones, with some not included. The repertoire holds some 210,000 clones, with around 87% as singletons. Notes on this clone: The antigen is not known.

The receptor's source is a man aged 25-45 years in good health and CMV-seronegative. The V and J genes are TRBV28 and TRBJ1-4, with 7 bases lining up with TRBD1. The sample consisted of PBMCs. The CDR3 protein is CAAQGWGNEKLFF. DNA for the CDR3: TGTGCCGCACAGGGGTGGGGAAATGAAAAACTGTTTTTT.